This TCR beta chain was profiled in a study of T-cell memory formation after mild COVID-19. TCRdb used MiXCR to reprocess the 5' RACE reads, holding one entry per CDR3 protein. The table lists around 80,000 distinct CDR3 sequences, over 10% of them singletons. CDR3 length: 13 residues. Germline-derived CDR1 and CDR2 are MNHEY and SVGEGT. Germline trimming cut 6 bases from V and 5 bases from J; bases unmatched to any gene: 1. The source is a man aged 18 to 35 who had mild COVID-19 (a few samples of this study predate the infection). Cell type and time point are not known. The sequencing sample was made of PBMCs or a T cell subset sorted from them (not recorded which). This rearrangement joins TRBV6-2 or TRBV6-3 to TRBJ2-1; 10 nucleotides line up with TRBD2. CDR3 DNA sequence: TGTGCCAGCAGCGGACTAGCGGACAATGAGCAGTTCTTC. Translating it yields CASSGLADNEQFF.